Detailed here is one TCR beta chain. Clones were read by immunoSEQ multiplex PCR, and TCRdb kept only the in-frame ones, dropping some. The sample consists of under 350,000 clones, 86% of them appearing once. This sample stems from a study of blood T cell repertoires in COVID-19. The CDR3 length is 15 residues. The germline CDR1 and CDR2 sequences are MNHNS and SASEGT. The ends were cut back, 3 bases at V and 0 bases at J, with 11 bases in the middle. The chain uses TRBV6-1 and TRBJ1-1; no clear D. The sequenced sample was PBMCs or T cells enriched from blood (not recorded which). The TCR sequence derives from a woman aged 18-30 years who had recovered from COVID-19. This CDR3 is CASSDVGSMNTEAFF. CDR3 DNA sequence: TGTGCCAGCAGTGACGTGGGTAGCATGAACACTGAAGCTTTCTTT.